Listed below are T cell receptor beta chains from one sample, sequenced in a study of blood T cells in healthy people across ages. TCRdb called the 5' RACE reads again in MiXCR, with one record for every CDR3 protein. In the table there are approximately 800,000 distinct CDR3 sequences, about 37% of which are singletons. Sequencing input: blood. These receptors were taken from a man between 18 and 35 years old in good health. Each CDR3 is given with its conserved first and last residue. Each record gives: D gene, J gene, V gene, clone size, CDR3 DNA, CDR3 protein. D genes are given only for firm matches. Clone size is not always given. Where it is, it says once, few, many or a class for expanded clones.

. | TRBJ1-6 | TRBV6-6 | few | TGTGCCAGCAGTTACGGTTGGGAATCACCCCTCCACTTT | CASSYGWESPLHF
. | TRBJ1-2 | TRBV20-1 | . | TGCAGTGCTGACGTTGGTGGCTATGGCTACACCTTC | CSADVGGYGYTF
TRBD2 | TRBJ2-7 | TRBV10-3 | few | TGTGCCATCAGCCTGACGGGAGGTTCTGGTAACGAGCAGTACTTC | CAISLTGGSGNEQYF
. | TRBJ2-1 | TRBV6-2/TRBV6-3 | . | TGTGCCCGCAGCCAACACAATGAGCAGTTCTTC | CARSQHNEQFF
TRBD1 | TRBJ1-2 | TRBV9 | . | TGTGCCAGCAGCGTAGAGGGGGACCTCGGACAGGGGTCTAACTATGGCTACACCTTC | CASSVEGDLGQGSNYGYTF
. | TRBJ2-1 | TRBV7-6 | few | TGTGCCAGCAGCTTAGCGAAAACAGGTGAGCAGTTCTTC | CASSLAKTGEQFF
TRBD1 | TRBJ2-3 | TRBV5-1 | . | TGCGCCAGCAGCTTGGCCGGGACAGGGGGCTCGATTGTCGCAGATACGCAGTATTTT | CASSLAGTGGSIVADTQYF
. | TRBJ2-2 | TRBV27 | . | TGTGCCAGCAGTGCCGGGACTCAGAACACCGGGGAGCTGTTTTTT | CASSAGTQNTGELFF
. | TRBJ2-7 | TRBV4-3 | . | TGCGCCAGCAGCCAGGCTACTTCCGGGGCCGGAGGGTCCTACAATGAGCAGTACTTC | CASSQATSGAGGSYNEQYF
. | TRBJ2-5 | TRBV12-3/TRBV12-4 | . | TGTGCCAGCACCCCTCATGGACAACAAGAGGCCCAGTACTTC | CASTPHGQQEAQYF
. | TRBJ2-1 | TRBV21-1 | few | TGTGCCAGCAGCAACCGGGACAGGGGGGACGCTGGCAATGAGCAGTTCTTC | CASSNRDRGDAGNEQFF
. | TRBJ2-5 | TRBV12-5 | . | TGTGCTAGTGGTGTACCCGGACCCGGAGAGACCCAGTACTTC | CASGVPGPGETQYF
. | TRBJ1-1 | TRBV29-1 | few | TGCAGCGTTGAGGGGGTTACTGAAGCTTTCTTT | CSVEGVTEAFF
TRBD1 | TRBJ1-1 | TRBV10-3 | once | TGTGCCATCAGTGGGTCGGGGACAGGGCGTAACACTGAAGCTTTCTTT | CAISGSGTGRNTEAFF
TRBD1 | TRBJ2-2 | TRBV5-1 | . | TGCGCCAGCAGCTTGACGCCCAGCACAGGGGACACCGGGGAGCTGTTTTTT | CASSLTPSTGDTGELFF
. | TRBJ1-6 | TRBV6-5 | . | TGTGCCAGCAGTTACTCGATGTCCTCCTATAATGCACCCCTCCACTTT | CASSYSMSSYNAPLHF